These 23 T cell receptor beta chains share one sample of origin, sequenced in a study of blood T cell repertoires in COVID-19. Method: immunoSEQ multiplex PCR; TCRdb's copy keeps in-frame clones and lacks some. There are around 250,000 clones in the sample; approximately 83% occur only once, and around 2% lies in the top ten. The sequenced sample consisted of PBMCs or T cells enriched from blood (not recorded which). These receptors all stem from a woman aged 50 to 65 who had recovered from COVID-19.

The chain has TRBV15 and TRBJ2-1, with 10 bases matching TRBD2. V gave up 5 bases and J gave up 4 bases; unmatched junction bases: 5. Germline V lookup: CDR1 LNHNV, CDR2 YYDKDF (reference sequence). The CDR3 has 15 residues. In DNA, the CDR3 is TGTGCCACCAGCCGCTGGACTAGCGGATACAATGAGCAGTTCTTC. Translated: CATSRWTSGYNEQFF. Based on the CDR3 plus reference TRBV15 and TRBJ2-1, the full variable domain is DAMVIQNPRYQVTQFGKPVTLSCSQTLNHNVMYWYQQKSSQAPKLLFHYYDKDFNNEADTPDNFQSRRPNTSFCFLDIRSPGLGDTAMYLCATSRWTSGYNEQFFGPGTRLTVL.

CDR3 DNA: TGTGCCAGTACCAGGACAGGGAACACTGAAGCTTTCTTT. Translated: CASTRTGNTEAFF. The chain has TRBV19 and TRBJ1-1, with 7 bases matching TRBD1. Trimming removed 7 bases from V and 1 base from J; junction bases left unmatched: 3. The CDR3 sequence is 13 residues long. Germline CDR1 is LNHDA and CDR2 is SQIVND (reference sequence).

This clone has a single count. Compared with germline, one end of the junction differs, possibly owing to a read error. The chain uses TRBV14 and TRBJ2-7, with a weak D call TRBD1 (5 bases). From germline, CDR1 is SGHDN and CDR2 FVKESK. This CDR3 is 12 amino acids long. The DNA for the CDR3 is TGTGCCAGCAGCCAAGATAGGGTTAGGACACACTTC. Protein sequence: CASSQDRVRTHF.

The chain has TRBV7-2 and TRBJ2-3; 11 bases fit TRBD2. The CDR3 spans 15 residues. After removal of 2 bases from V and 11 bases from J, the junction contained 9 bases not matched to a gene. The germline CDR1 and CDR2 sequences are SGHTA and FQGNSA. For the CDR3, the DNA is TGTGCCAGCAGCTTACCGACTAGCGGGACTGAAGAGCAGTATTTT. As protein: CASSLPTSGTEEQYF.

The chain is built from TRBV18 and TRBJ1-2; D is unresolved. Trimming took 3 bases from V and 5 from J, leaving 13 bases between them. Germline-derived CDR1 and CDR2 are KGHSH and LQKENI. CDR3 length: 14 residues. This CDR3 is CASSPPSGTYGYTF. In DNA form, the CDR3 reads TGTGCCAGCTCACCTCCCTCGGGAACGTATGGCTACACCTTC. The full variable domain, in which reference TRBV18 and TRBJ1-2 provide the parts outside the CDR3, is NAGVMQNPRHLVRRRGQEARLRCSPMKGHSHVYWYRQLPEEGLKFMVYLQKENIIDESGMPKERFSAEFPKEGPSILRIQQVVRGDSAAYFCASSPPSGTYGYTFGSGTRLTVV.

The chain carries TRBV28 and TRBJ1-5, with D perhaps TRBD1 (5 bases). Germline assignment: CDR1 MDHEN and CDR2 SYDVKM. V lost 6 bases and J 6 bases, leaving 9 bases between the germline ends. The CDR3 is 12 amino acids. DNA for the CDR3: TGTGCCAGCAGCATCGGGGGTCAGCCCCAGCATTTT. This translates into CASSIGGQPQHF.

The rearrangement links TRBV5-1 to TRBJ2-7, with a weak D call TRBD1 (6 bases). Germline V gene sequence: CDR1 SGHRS, CDR2 YFSETQ. This CDR3 has 15 amino acids. The V and J ends lost 2 bases and 0 bases respectively, with 12 bases between them. CDR3 coding DNA: TGCGCCAGCAGCTTTGCAGGGGCCTTCTCCTACGAGCAGTACTTC. Protein sequence: CASSFAGAFSYEQYF.

The chain joins TRBV29-1 to TRBJ1-4; tentatively, D is TRBD1 (5 bases). Germline V gene sequence: CDR1 SQVTM, CDR2 ANQGSEA. The CDR3 is made up of 14 amino acids. The V gene lost 2 bases and the J gene lost 3 bases, with 10 bases spanning the gap. CDR3: CSVELGLSNEKLFF. The CDR3 coding sequence is TGCAGCGTTGAATTGGGACTGTCTAATGAAAAACTGTTTTTT.

The chain is built from TRBV6-6 and TRBJ1-2, with D possibly matching TRBD1 (6 bases). This CDR3 spans 14 amino acids. The germline V gene encodes CDR1 MNHNY and CDR2 SVGAGI (reference sequence). Trimming took 7 bases from V and 4 from J, leaving 16 bases between them. Written as DNA, the CDR3 is TGTGCCAGCACCCCGACAGGCGGCGGCTATGGCTACACCTTC. Protein product: CASTPTGGGYGYTF.

This clone has more than one count but fewer than ten. The rearrangement links TRBV10-1 to TRBJ1-5, with D perhaps matching TRBD1 (6 bases). CDR1 and CDR2 (germline): WNHNN, SYGVQD (reference sequence). This CDR3 contains 19 residues. V lost 6 bases, J lost 0 bases, and 24 bases lay in between. The DNA of the CDR3 is TGCGCCAGCAGGAACCCAAAACTCAGGGGATCGGATAGCAATCAGCCCCAGCATTTT. Its protein is CASRNPKLRGSDSNQPQHF.

CDR3 bases: TGCGCCAGCAGCTTGGCCCGGGGACAGTCCTACGAGCAGTACTTC. Amino acid sequence: CASSLARGQSYEQYF. The chain joins TRBV5-1 to TRBJ2-7; 7 bases map to TRBD1. The germline gives CDR1 SGHRS, CDR2 YFSETQ. The V and J ends lost 0 bases and 1 base, in that order; junction bases with no gene match: 4. The CDR3 is 15 residues long.

The V gene is TRBV3-1 (or the pseudogene TRBV3-2), the J gene TRBJ1-4; D possibly corresponds to TRBD1 (6 bases). Germline CDR1 LGHDT, CDR2 YNNKEL (reference sequence). V was pared by 3 bases and J by 2 bases, with 10 bases between. The CDR3 loop spans 15 amino acids. This CDR3 is CASSQPGATNEKLFF. In DNA, the CDR3 is TGTGCCAGCAGCCAGCCAGGGGCCACTAATGAAAAACTGTTTTTT.

The chain is built from TRBV4-2 and TRBJ1-1; D is uncertain. Trimming took 0 bases from V and 1 from J, leaving 15 bases between them. Germline V gene data show CDR1 as LGHNA and CDR2 as YNFKEQ. The CDR3 extends over 17 amino acids. CDR3 in amino acids: CASSQDYYWGENTEAFF. DNA of the CDR3: TGTGCCAGCAGCCAAGATTACTACTGGGGAGAGAACACTGAAGCTTTCTTT.

The V and J genes are TRBV6-5 and TRBJ1-2; 7 bases line up with TRBD1. The germline gives CDR1 MNHEY, CDR2 SVGAGI. J lost 4 bases, V lost 6 bases, and 11 bases had no gene match. This CDR3 has 15 amino acids. As DNA, the CDR3 is TGTGCCAGCAGAGGGACAGCCCCCCGTGGCTATGGCTACACCTTC. Translated: CASRGTAPRGYGYTF.

The chain uses TRBV20-1 and TRBJ2-6; the D gene is possibly TRBD1 (5 bases). Per germline, CDR1 DFQATT and CDR2 SNEGSKA (reference sequence). Trimming took 6 bases from V and 1 from J, leaving 19 bases between them. The CDR3 is made up of 17 amino acids. CDR3 loop: CSASAAERTSGANVLTF. CDR3 coding DNA: TGCAGTGCGAGTGCCGCCGAACGGACATCTGGGGCCAACGTCCTGACTTTC.

This rearrangement joins TRBV29-1 to TRBJ1-5, with a possible D match to TRBD1 (6 bases). CDR3 length equals 14 residues. V lost 7 bases, J lost 1 base, and 14 bases lay in between. CDR1 is SQVTM, CDR2 ANQGSEA, per germline. The CDR3 protein is CSGIQGISNQPQHF. The CDR3 DNA reads TGCAGCGGGATACAGGGTATCAGCAATCAGCCCCAGCATTTT.

The J gene is TRBJ1-5, the V gene TRBV7-9, with 8 nucleotides matching TRBD1. Germline V lookup: CDR1 SEHNR, CDR2 FQNEAQ (reference sequence). J was trimmed by 7 bases and V by 5 bases; bases with no gene match: 7. This CDR3 region has 14 residues. The CDR3 nucleotides read TGTGCCAGCAGCCGTGGACAGGGTAACCAGCCCCAGCATTTT. Amino acid sequence: CASSRGQGNQPQHF.

V usage is TRBV7-9 and J usage is TRBJ2-5; 7 bases map to TRBD1. The CDR3 sequence is 12 residues long. Germline CDR1 and CDR2: SEHNR and FQNEAQ (reference sequence). V trimming: 4 bases; J trimming: 7 bases; junction bases outside the gene matches: 3. CDR3 nucleotide sequence: TGTGCCAGCAGCTCAGGGGGTGGGACCCAGTACTTC. Its protein product is CASSSGGGTQYF. Full variable domain (missing parts from reference TRBV7-9 and TRBJ2-5): DTGVSQNPRHKITKRGQNVTFRCDPISEHNRLYWYRQTLGQGPEFLTYFQNEAQLEKSRLLSDRFSAERPKGSFSTLEIQRTEQGDSAMYLCASSSGGGTQYFGPGTRLLVL.

V usage is TRBV7-2 and J usage is TRBJ1-2, with D possibly being TRBD1 (6 bases). Per germline, CDR1 SGHTA and CDR2 FQGNSA. The CDR3 has 14 residues. Trimming took off 4 bases at V and 4 bases at J, with 13 bases between the two ends. CDR3 nucleotides: TGTGCCAGCAGCTATGCGGGGGGCGCCTATGGCTACACCTTC. Translated, it gives CASSYAGGAYGYTF.

The chain uses TRBV19 and TRBJ1-5; D remains unclear. Trimming pared 7 bases from V and 5 bases from J, leaving 15 bases between. The germline V gene encodes CDR1 LNHDA and CDR2 SQIVND (reference sequence). The CDR3 is 14 residues long. CDR3 sequence (DNA): TGTGCCAGTATGAGGGCGCTTGGCTATCAGCCCCAGCATTTT. Amino acids: CASMRALGYQPQHF. Full variable domain (remainder filled in from reference TRBV19 and TRBJ1-5): DGGITQSPKYLFRKEGQNVTLSCEQNLNHDAMYWYRQDPGQGLRLIYYSQIVNDFQKGDIAEGYSVSREKKESFPLTVTSAQKNPTAFYLCASMRALGYQPQHFGDGTRLSIL.

The gene calls are TRBV4-1 and TRBJ2-7, with TRBD2 identical over 10 bases. Germline assignment: CDR1 MGHRA and CDR2 YSYEKL. This CDR3 spans 15 amino acids. Trimming at V came to 3 bases and at J to 2 bases, leaving 4 bases not matched to a gene. In nucleotides, the CDR3 is TGCGCCAGCAGCCAGAGACTAGCGGGTACCTACGAGCAGTACTTC. Protein: CASSQRLAGTYEQYF.

V is TRBV9 and J is TRBJ1-3, with TRBD1 as a possible D gene (6 bases). V was cut by 1 base and J by 0 bases, with 14 bases left in between. The CDR3 covers 17 residues. The V gene's germline CDR1 is SGDLS and CDR2 YYNGEE. In nucleotides, the CDR3 is TGTGCCAGCAGCGTAACGAGCAGGGGACACTCTGGAAACACCATATATTTT. This codes for CASSVTSRGHSGNTIYF.

The chain employs TRBV28 and TRBJ2-3; D is possibly TRBD2 (5 bases). The germline CDR1 and CDR2 sequences are MDHEN and SYDVKM. Between the trimmed V and J ends, which lost 6 bases and 3 bases, there was a span of 16 bases. The CDR3 spans 15 residues. The CDR3 sequence: CASSLPLSGTDTQYF. In DNA form, the CDR3 reads TGTGCCAGCAGCTTGCCCTTAAGCGGTACAGATACGCAGTATTTT.